This TCR beta chain was recovered during a study of post-analysis software for immune sequencing data. Details on this clonotype: What it recognizes is unknown.

Unique molecular identifiers were present in the TCR beta cDNA libraries. Input of about 0.9 to 10 million T cells yielded a few hundred thousand cDNA molecules. TCRdb reprocessed the PCR reads via MiXCR and lists one record per CDR3 protein. The table includes about 540,000 distinct CDR3 sequences, 34% detected once. Study-level findings and limits: For normalized Chao1 diversity, multiple sclerosis patients scored significantly lower than controls did.

The sequence came from a girl younger than 18 with multiple sclerosis. The sequenced material came from blood.

CDR3 coding DNA: TGCGCCAGCAGCTTGCTGAACGGACAGGACAATGAGCAGTTCTTC. This gives the protein CASSLLNGQDNEQFF. This chain links TRBV5-1 with TRBJ2-1; TRBD1 agrees at 7 bases. This CDR3 contains 15 residues. Germline V gene lookup returns CDR1 SGHRS and CDR2 YFSETQ. Losses at the gene ends were 1 base for V and 5 bases for J; bases not matched to a gene: 6.